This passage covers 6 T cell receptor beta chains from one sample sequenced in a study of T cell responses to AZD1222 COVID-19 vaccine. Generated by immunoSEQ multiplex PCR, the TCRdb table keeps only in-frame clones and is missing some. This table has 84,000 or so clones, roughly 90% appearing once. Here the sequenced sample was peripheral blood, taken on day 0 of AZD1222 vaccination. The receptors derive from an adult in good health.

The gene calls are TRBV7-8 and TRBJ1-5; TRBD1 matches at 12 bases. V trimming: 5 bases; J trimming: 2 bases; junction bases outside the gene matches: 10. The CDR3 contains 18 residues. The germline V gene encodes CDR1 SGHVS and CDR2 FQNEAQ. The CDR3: CASSGTGGARGRNQPQHF. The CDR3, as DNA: TGTGCCAGCAGCGGGACAGGGGGCGCGAGGGGTCGCAATCAGCCCCAGCATTTT.

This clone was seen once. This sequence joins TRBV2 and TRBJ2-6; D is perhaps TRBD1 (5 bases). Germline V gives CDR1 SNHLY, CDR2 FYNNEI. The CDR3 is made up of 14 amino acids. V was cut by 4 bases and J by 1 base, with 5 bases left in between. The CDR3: CASSGQSGANVLTF. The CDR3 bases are TGTGCCAGCAGTGGACAGTCTGGGGCCAACGTCCTGACTTTC. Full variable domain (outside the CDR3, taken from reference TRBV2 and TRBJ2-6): EPEVTQTPSHQVTQMGQEVILRCVPISNHLYFYWYRQILGQKVEFLVSFYNNEISEKSEIFDDQFSVERPDGSNFTLKIRSTKLEDSAMYFCASSGQSGANVLTFGAGSRLTVL.

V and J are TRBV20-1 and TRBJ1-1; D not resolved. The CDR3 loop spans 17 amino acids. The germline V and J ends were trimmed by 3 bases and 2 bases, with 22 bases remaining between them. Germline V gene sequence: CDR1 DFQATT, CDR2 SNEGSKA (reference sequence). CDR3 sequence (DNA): TGCAGTGCTAGTGGCATCGGGAGAGGGAAAGTTAACACTGAAGCTTTCTTT. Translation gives CSASGIGRGKVNTEAFF.

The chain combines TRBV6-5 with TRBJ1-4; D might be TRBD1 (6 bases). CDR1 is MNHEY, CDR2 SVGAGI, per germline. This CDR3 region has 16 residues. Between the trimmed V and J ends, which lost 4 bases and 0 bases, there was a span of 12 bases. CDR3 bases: TGTGCCAGCAGTTCTACAGGGTCCTCAACTAATGAAAAACTGTTTTTT. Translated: CASSSTGSSTNEKLFF.

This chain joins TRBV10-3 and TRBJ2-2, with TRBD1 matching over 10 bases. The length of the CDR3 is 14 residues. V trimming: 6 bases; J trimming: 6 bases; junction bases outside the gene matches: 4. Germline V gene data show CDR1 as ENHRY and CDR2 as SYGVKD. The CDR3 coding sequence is TGTGCCATCAGGGACAGGGGGGTCTCCGGGGAGCTGTTTTTT. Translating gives CAIRDRGVSGELFF.

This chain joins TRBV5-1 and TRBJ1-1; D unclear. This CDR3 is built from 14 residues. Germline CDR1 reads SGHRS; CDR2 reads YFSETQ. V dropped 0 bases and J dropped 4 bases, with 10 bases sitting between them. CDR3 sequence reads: CASSLAWESTEAFF. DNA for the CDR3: TGCGCCAGCAGCTTGGCCTGGGAGAGCACTGAAGCTTTCTTT. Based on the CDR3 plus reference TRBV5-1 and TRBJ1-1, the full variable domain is KAGVTQTPRYLIKTRGQQVTLSCSPISGHRSVSWYQQTPGQGLQFLFEYFSETQRNKGNFPGRFSGRQFSNSRSEMNVSTLELGDSALYLCASSLAWESTEAFFGQGTRLTVV.